This T cell receptor beta chain came from a study of shared clonotypes between healthy human individuals (TCRdb year 2020). A note on the overall study: A few men and a couple of women, aged 18 to 49 years, made up the cohort. Libraries were prepared and TCR repertoires were sequenced by different laboratories using diverse techniques, in order to increase sequencing depth and limit assay-specific biases. To estimate repertoire size and how much clonotypes are shared between individuals, the study performed deep sequencing of blood TCR repertoires from five healthy adults. Between about 0.9 and 10 billion PBMCs per donor were obtained by leukapheresis. For each donor, CD4 naive and CD4 memory were each run on three plates, CD8 naive on two plates, and CD8 memory on one plate.

Trimming takes 6 bases from V and 1 base from J, and the germline ends sit 13 bases apart. Its CDR3 holds 15 amino acids, cysteine through phenylalanine. CDR3 DNA only is kept here, 45 bases in frame from base 1. Per the germline V gene, MNHEY is the CDR1 and SVGAGI is the CDR2. The donors were healthy, HIV-negative adults with no recently reported acute infections or vaccinations. Only Caucasian adults living in Nashville, Tennessee, USA were represented among the donors. CD4+ T cells were enriched by magnetic negative selection; naive cells were then positively selected on CD45RA, and the negative fraction formed the memory subset. After blood collection by leukapheresis, PBMCs were isolated using Ficoll-Histopaque density gradient centrifugation and then cryopreserved in the vapor phase of liquid nitrogen. Purity and quantity of every magnetically sorted T cell population were checked by analytical flow cytometry. Genomic DNA was isolated from each sorted fraction and quantified by UV absorbance on a Nanodrop 2000c.

This clone was counted a single time. It lacks a known antigen. No base qualities exist here, and no much larger clone lies one base off it. The paper as a whole reports these results and caveats: Larger estimated clonotype richness was generally found for naive subsets than for memory subsets. Because the study included a small number of donors, the genetic and exposure-history diversity represented was limited. Even with the large sequencing depth, rarefaction of the sorted-subset datasets indicated that sequencing was incomplete. Sampling was limited to blood, and TCR repertoires in tissue likely differ from TCR repertoires in blood. Pairwise subsampling indicated that sequencing depth was expected to affect the degree of clonotype sharing among donors. Clonotypes shared by all four sorted-subset donors showed higher generation probabilities than non-shared clonotypes. Sharing across a few donors was observed for approximately 5% of naive CD4, less than 4% of naive CD8, 2% to 2.5% of memory CD4, and roughly 0.4% of memory CD8 clonotypes.

Using the deep immunoSEQ assay, TCR CDR3 regions were amplified from genomic DNA by multiplex PCR. Extracted genomic DNA from each cell subset was distributed evenly across all wells of several immunoSEQ 96-well plates, and each plate was treated as a replicate. Each replicate PCR for sorted subsets received roughly 0.2 ug genomic DNA, equal to roughly 30,000 T cell genomes. Purified libraries were measured with a Qubit 3.0 fluorometer, size-checked on a Bioanalyzer 2100, and measured again with the KAPA Library Quantification kit. Each immunoSEQ 96-well plate was sequenced on its own single-read 150-cycle Illumina NextSeq 550 flow cell. From the authors' description of their analysis: Because only junctional sequences without quality scores were contained in the immunoSEQ output, filtering matching that applied to full-length reads could not be performed. Sequences were annotated with PyIR, a Python wrapper for IgBLAST v1.9, using IMGT germline references to assign V/J genes and CDR3. Reads were filtered out if the reads had weak V/J assignments (E-value above 1e-6), no CDR3, stop codons, out-of-frame junctions, or ambiguous translated residues. V3J clonotypes were defined by identical inferred V gene, J gene, and CDR3 amino acid sequence. Percentage overlap between repertoires was computed as shared unique clonotypes divided by the size of the smaller repertoire. Repertoire richness was assessed with RTK rarefaction, the Chao1 estimator, and Recon v2.1 estimates of unobserved clonotypes. Generation probabilities were computed with OLGA for all TCRbeta clonotypes obtained by the gDNA method from a handful of donors. TCRdb re-hosts the immuneACCESS table, in-frame sequences only. Its copies lack some clones; in the studies checked, an unresolved V gene accounts for under half of them, and the cause for the rest is not known. The V and J calls and clone size were taken over from that table, and D and trimming were inferred from the DNA. For this sample the table gives millions of clones, of which around nine tenths were detected only once. Of the sample, 0.13% to 0.15% is held by the ten largest clones.

The sample was naive CD4+ T cells sorted from blood. In the paper's terms, the cell subset or site label means: CD45RA+ positively selected. The chain is assembled from TRBV6-5 and TRBJ1-5; the D gene is unclear. The sequence came from a man between 18 and 35 years old in good health. The DNA sequence is given as TGTGCCAGCAGGACGACCCGGGAGAGCAATCAGCCCCAGCATTTT. The encoded protein is CASRTTRESNQPQHF.